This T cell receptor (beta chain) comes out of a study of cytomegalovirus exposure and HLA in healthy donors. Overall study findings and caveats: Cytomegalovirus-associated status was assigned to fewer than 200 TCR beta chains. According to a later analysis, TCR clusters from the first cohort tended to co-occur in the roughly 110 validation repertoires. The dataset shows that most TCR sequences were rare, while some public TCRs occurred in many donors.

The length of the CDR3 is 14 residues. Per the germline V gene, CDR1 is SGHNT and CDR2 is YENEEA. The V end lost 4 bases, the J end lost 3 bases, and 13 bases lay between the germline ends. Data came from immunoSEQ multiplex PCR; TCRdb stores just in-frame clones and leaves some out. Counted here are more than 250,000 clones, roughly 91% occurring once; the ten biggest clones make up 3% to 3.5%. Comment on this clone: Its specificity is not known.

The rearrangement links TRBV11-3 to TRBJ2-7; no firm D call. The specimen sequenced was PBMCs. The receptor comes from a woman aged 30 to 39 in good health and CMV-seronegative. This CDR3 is CASSSREVVYEQYF. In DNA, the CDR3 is TGTGCCAGCAGCTCTCGTGAGGTCGTCTACGAGCAGTACTTC.